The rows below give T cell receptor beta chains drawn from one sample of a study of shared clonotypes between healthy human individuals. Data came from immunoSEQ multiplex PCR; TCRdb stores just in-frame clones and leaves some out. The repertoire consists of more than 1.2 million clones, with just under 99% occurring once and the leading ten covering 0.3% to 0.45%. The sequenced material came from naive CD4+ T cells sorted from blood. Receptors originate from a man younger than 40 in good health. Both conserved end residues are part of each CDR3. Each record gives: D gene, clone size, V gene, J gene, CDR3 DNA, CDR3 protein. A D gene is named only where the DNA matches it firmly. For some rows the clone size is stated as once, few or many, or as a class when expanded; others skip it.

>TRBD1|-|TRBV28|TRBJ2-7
TGTGCCAGCCATTCGAGGACAGGTGGCTACGAGCAGTACTTC
CASHSRTGGYEQYF
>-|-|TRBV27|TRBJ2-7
TGTGCCAGCAGTTTACGTCCTCCGCCGCGCTCCTACGAGCAGTACTTC
CASSLRPPPRSYEQYF
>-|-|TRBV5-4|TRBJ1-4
TGTGCCAGCAGCTTTGGGTCGCGAGGGGAGGAAAAACTGTTTTTT
CASSFGSRGEEKLFF
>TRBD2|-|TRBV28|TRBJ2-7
TGTGCCAGCAGTTTAAGCGGGAGAGAGTCCTACGAGCAGTACTTC
CASSLSGRESYEQYF
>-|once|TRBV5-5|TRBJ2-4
TGTGCCAGCAGCTTCATCAGAGACAAAAACATTCAGTACTTC
CASSFIRDKNIQYF
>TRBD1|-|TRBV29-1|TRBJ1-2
TGCAGCGTAGAAGGACAGGGGAGACGTGGCTACACCTTC
CSVEGQGRRGYTF
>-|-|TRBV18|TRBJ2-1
TGTGCCAGCTCACCGACAGGCCGTACCTACAATGAGCAGTTCTTC
CASSPTGRTYNEQFF
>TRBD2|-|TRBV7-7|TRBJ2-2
TGTGCCAGCAGCCCTTTTGCGGGAGCGAACACCGGGGAGCTGTTTTTT
CASSPFAGANTGELFF
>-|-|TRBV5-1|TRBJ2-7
TGCGCCAGCAGCTTGTTTGGGGGGATAAAGGACGAGCAGTACTTC
CASSLFGGIKDEQYF
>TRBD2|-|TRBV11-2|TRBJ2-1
TGTGCCAGCAGCTCCAGAGCGGGAGGGCCGGGCAATGAGCAGTTCTTC
CASSSRAGGPGNEQFF